The 2 T cell receptor beta chains reported below all come from one sample, sequenced in a study of blood T cell repertoires in COVID-19. Sequenced by immunoSEQ multiplex PCR; TCRdb stores in-frame clones only, minus some. This table has 200,000 to 250,000 clones, around nine tenths appearing once. The sequenced sample consisted of peripheral blood. The receptors come from a woman aged 60-75 years who had recovered from COVID-19.

The chain uses TRBV19 and TRBJ1-6, with D perhaps matching TRBD1 (5 bases). Trimming left V 0 bases short and J 6 bases short, with 9 bases between. The CDR3 is 15 residues long. The V gene's germline CDR1 is LNHDA and CDR2 SQIVND (reference sequence). CDR3 nucleotides: TGTGCCAGTAGTATAGATCTGGGGCCTAATTCACCCCTCCACTTT. Encoded protein: CASSIDLGPNSPLHF.

The V call is TRBV5-1, the J call TRBJ1-5; D may be TRBD1 (5 bases). V was clipped by 3 bases and J by 7 bases, with 14 bases between them. This CDR3 has 14 amino acids. Germline V gene data show CDR1 as SGHRS and CDR2 as YFSETQ. The CDR3 sequence is CASSYGHDGQPQHF. For the CDR3, the DNA is TGCGCCAGCAGCTACGGACACGATGGGCAGCCCCAGCATTTT.